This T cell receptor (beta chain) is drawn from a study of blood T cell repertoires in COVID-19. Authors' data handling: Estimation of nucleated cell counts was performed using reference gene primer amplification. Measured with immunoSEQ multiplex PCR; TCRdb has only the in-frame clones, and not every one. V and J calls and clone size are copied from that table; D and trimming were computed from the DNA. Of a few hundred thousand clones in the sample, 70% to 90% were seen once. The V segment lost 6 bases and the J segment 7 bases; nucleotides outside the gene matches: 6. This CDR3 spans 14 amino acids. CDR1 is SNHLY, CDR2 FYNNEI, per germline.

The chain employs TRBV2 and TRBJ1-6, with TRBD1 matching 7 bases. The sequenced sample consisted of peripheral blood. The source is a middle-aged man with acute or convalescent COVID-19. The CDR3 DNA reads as TGTGCCAGCAGCCCCGGGACAGAGAATTCACCCCTCCACTTT. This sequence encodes CASSPGTENSPLHF.